These 15 T cell receptor beta chains share one sample of origin, sequenced in a study of T cells expressing NK-cell markers (dated by TCRdb to about 2020). The library was built by means of 5' RACE. Reads for this sample came from an Illumina HiSeq 2000. After TCRdb reprocessed the reads, each CDR3 protein sequence was kept as one row, without DNA. The table for this sample lists around 550,000 distinct CDR3 sequences. About 3.6% of the sample is taken by the ten largest. Sequenced sample: blood T cells: a sorted CD56 or NKG2C T cell subset, CD4+ or CD8+ T cells, or bulk PBMC T cells (not recorded which). These receptors came from a man aged 18 to 30 in good health. Donor details come from another sample of the same person, matched by shared clones.

The gene calls are TRBV5-1 and TRBJ2-4; TCRdb's assignment of TRBD1 cannot be checked, as there is no DNA. This CDR3 spans 16 amino acids. Germline values: CDR1 SGHRS, CDR2 YFSETQ. The CDR3 protein is CASSLYGTGALDIQYF.

The J gene is TRBJ2-1, the V gene TRBV20-1; TCRdb names TRBD1, which stays unverified in the absence of DNA. The CDR3 spans 12 residues. CDR1 and CDR2 from the germline V gene are DFQATT and SNEGSKA (reference sequence). CDR3 loop: CSAKGRDREQFF.

The rearrangement uses TRBV7-2 and TRBJ2-7; TCRdb calls TRBD2, which cannot be checked without DNA. Germline CDR1 SGHTA, CDR2 FQGNSA. There are 16 residues in the CDR3. The CDR3 spells CASSPYPGTTTYEQYF.

This chain joins TRBV21-1 and TRBJ2-1; the D gene TCRdb calls, TRBD2, cannot be checked with no DNA. TRBV21-1 is flagged as a pseudogene. The CDR3 sequence is 12 residues long. The CDR3 loop is CATTLEGNEQFF.

This chain links TRBV12-3 or TRBV12-4 with TRBJ2-1; TCRdb returns TRBD2, unconfirmable since there is no DNA. This CDR3 has 17 amino acids. This CDR3 is CASREGLAVSSYNEQFF.

The chain has TRBV30 and TRBJ2-1; absent DNA, TCRdb's TRBD1 call cannot be checked. CDR1 and CDR2 from the germline V gene are GTSNPN and SVGIG (reference sequence). The CDR3 runs to 15 residues. CDR3 protein: CARTGGTNIGGEQFF.

The rearrangement joins TRBV25-1 to TRBJ1-3; the TRBD1 assignment by TCRdb is unverifiable without DNA. The CDR3 length is 13 residues. CDR1 and CDR2 (germline): MGHDK, SYGVNS. The CDR3 reads CASSVGAGNTIYF.

V usage is TRBV12-3 or TRBV12-4 and J usage is TRBJ2-2. This CDR3 contains 12 residues. Here the CDR3 reads CASSLRSGELFF.

The CDR3 is CATGGHRLDTQYF. This rearrangement joins TRBV24-1 to TRBJ2-3; there is no DNA to check the TCRdb D call of TRBD1. The CDR3 spans 13 residues. Looked up from germline, CDR1 is KGHDR and CDR2 is SFDVKD.

V usage is TRBV29-1 and J usage is TRBJ1-4; the TCRdb call, TRBD1, lacks DNA for checking. This CDR3 spans 15 amino acids. Germline CDR1 is SQVTM and CDR2 is ANQGSEA. CDR3 residues: CSVGGTGVLSEKLFF. The variable domain in full, with the rest retrieved from reference TRBV29-1 and TRBJ1-4, is SAVISQKPSRDICQRGTSLTIQCQVDSQVTMMFWYRQQPGQSLTLIATANQGSEATYESGFVIDKFPISRPNLTFSTLTVSNMSPEDSSIYLCSVGGTGVLSEKLFFGSGTQLSVL.

The chain joins TRBV6-2 or TRBV6-3 to TRBJ2-2. The CDR3 has 12 amino acids. Germline V lookup: CDR1 MNHEY, CDR2 SVGEGT. The CDR3 is CASTLGTGELFF.

V and J are TRBV20-1 and TRBJ2-1; there is no DNA to check the TCRdb D call of TRBD1. Germline V gene lookup returns CDR1 DFQATT and CDR2 SNEGSKA (reference sequence). The CDR3 is 14 residues long. CDR3 residues: CSAPDRGQYNEQFF.

CDR3 region: CSGTPDTRGTEAFF. The V and J genes are TRBV29-1 and TRBJ1-1; TCRdb designates TRBD1, a call that cannot be tested without DNA. Germline loops: CDR1 SQVTM, CDR2 ANQGSEA. This CDR3 comprises 14 residues.

J is TRBJ1-2 and V is TRBV20-1. The CDR3 loop spans 12 amino acids. The V gene's germline CDR1 is DFQATT and CDR2 SNEGSKA (reference sequence). The CDR3: CRGLLGIDGYTF.

V is TRBV15 and J is TRBJ2-3; TCRdb calls TRBD2, which cannot be checked without DNA. Germline CDR1 reads LNHNV; CDR2 reads YYDKDF (reference sequence). CDR3 length: 16 residues. CDR3 sequence reads: CATSYEGLAGMDTQYF.